One and the same sample provided the 5 T cell receptor beta chains below, sequenced in a study of healthy donors' naive CD4 and CD8 T cells. Starting from roughly 0.55 ug of total RNA, TCR libraries were made with linear amplification. TCRdb processed the reads anew with MiXCR; each CDR3 protein has one entry. The sample lists about 180,000 distinct CDR3 sequences; around 70% were seen once. Sample: naive CD4+ and CD8+ T cells sorted from blood, pooled from several donors. Receptors originate from a pool of human donors in good health; the sample pools cells from several healthy donors.

The chain uses TRBV19 and TRBJ2-7, with 15 bases identical to TRBD2. CDR1 and CDR2 (germline): LNHDA, SQIVND (reference sequence). The CDR3 has 17 residues. V was clipped by 3 bases and J by 0 bases; unmatched bases: 3. This CDR3 reads CASSIGTSGGSSYEQYF. The DNA for the CDR3 is TGTGCCAGTAGTATTGGGACTAGCGGGGGGAGCTCCTACGAGCAGTACTTC.

The chain employs TRBV6-5 and TRBJ2-5; 9 nucleotides agree with TRBD2. The germline CDR1 and CDR2 sequences are MNHEY and SVGAGI. CDR3 length: 15 residues. The junction had 4 bases not matched to a gene; V was cut back by 0 bases and J by 5 bases. CDR3 amino acids: CASSYSAGGEETQYF. The CDR3 nucleotides are TGTGCCAGCAGTTACTCGGCGGGAGGGGAGGAGACCCAGTACTTC.

This clonotype came up a few times. The gene calls are TRBV29-1 and TRBJ2-4; TRBD1 matches 8 bases. This CDR3 region has 14 residues. V gave up 7 bases and J gave up 6 bases; unmatched junction bases: 11. CDR1 and CDR2 (germline): SQVTM, ANQGSEA. CDR3 bases: TGCAGCGGGCGAGGCCCCGGACAGGGAAACATTCAGTACTTC. Translating it yields CSGRGPGQGNIQYF.

V usage is TRBV27 and J usage is TRBJ2-7; TRBD2 might be the D (5 bases). Looked up from germline, CDR1 is MNHEY and CDR2 is SMNVEV (reference sequence). The V gene lost 5 bases and the J gene lost 3 bases, with 14 bases spanning the gap. This CDR3 region has 14 residues. This CDR3 is CASSIFWGDYEQYF. The DNA of the CDR3 is TGTGCCAGCAGTATATTCTGGGGAGACTACGAGCAGTACTTC.

The chain has TRBV7-2 and TRBJ1-1; weak D call: TRBD1 (5 bases). Trimming removed 5 bases from V and 8 bases from J, with 18 bases in between. CDR1 SGHTA and CDR2 FQGNSA come from the germline V gene. The CDR3 is 14 residues long. CDR3 in DNA: TGTGCCAGCAGCCTAGTCGGGACCGGGGCCGAAGCTTTCTTT. This sequence encodes CASSLVGTGAEAFF.